Listed here are 26 T cell receptor beta chains from one sample, sequenced in a study of T-cell memory formation after mild COVID-19 (dated by TCRdb to about 2021). Library prep was done by 5' RACE. Sequencing relied on an Illumina NovaSeq 6000. The public reads were reanalyzed by TCRdb: fastp trimming at Q25, MiXCR alignment, in-frame beta chains only. Each CDR3 protein gets just one entry, which takes the most common genes and DNA from the rows behind it. For this sample the table gives more than 300,000 distinct CDR3 sequences, of which about 13% were detected only once. The top ten hold 20% to 25% of the sample. The sequencing input was PBMCs or a T cell subset sorted from them (not recorded which). The receptors stem from a man between 18 and 35 years old who had mild COVID-19 (a few samples of this study predate the infection). The sample titles of this study are shuffled in the database, so cell type and time point are left out; the donor was told from shared clones.

This clonotype was counted a few times. This rearrangement joins TRBV12-3 or TRBV12-4 to TRBJ1-5; D might be TRBD1 (5 bases). The CDR3 consists of 14 residues. Trimming stripped 7 bases from V and 2 bases from J, with 12 bases between. CDR3 nucleotide sequence: TGTGCCAGCACCTGGGGGGGTGGCAATCAGCCCCAGCATTTT. This gives the protein CASTWGGGNQPQHF.

This clonotype was picked up a small number of times. CDR3 coding DNA: TGCGCCAGCAGCCAAGAGGGTGTTTCGTACGCAACAGATACGCAGTATTTT. Amino acids: CASSQEGVSYATDTQYF. The chain combines TRBV4-3 with TRBJ2-3, with D hard to call. CDR1 is LGHNA and CDR2 is YSLEER in the germline V gene. Trimming removed 0 bases from V and 3 bases from J, with 16 bases in between. The CDR3 extends over 17 amino acids.

The chain employs TRBV20-1 and TRBJ1-1, with 8 bases matching TRBD1. The CDR3 covers 15 residues. CDR1 is DFQATT and CDR2 is SNEGSKA in the germline V gene (reference sequence). The J segment lost 1 base and the V segment lost 6 bases, leaving 10 bases of the junction unmatched. CDR3 protein: CSAGDRRGRNTEAFF. DNA for the CDR3: TGCAGTGCAGGGGACAGGCGGGGAAGGAACACTGAAGCTTTCTTT.

Ten or more counts support this clonotype. V is TRBV10-3 and J is TRBJ1-1; no clear D. V lost 7 bases to trimming and J lost 6 bases, with 12 bases between them. This CDR3 is 12 amino acids long. CDR1 ENHRY and CDR2 SYGVKD come from the germline V gene. CDR3 coding DNA: TGTGCCATCACTACCGGAGGGCCTGAAGCTTTCTTT. Translation: CAITTGGPEAFF.

The chain joins TRBV15 to TRBJ2-2, with D possibly TRBD2 on 6 matching bases. Trimming stripped 0 bases from V and 4 bases from J, with 18 bases between. CDR3 length: 18 residues. Germline V gene data show CDR1 as LNHNV and CDR2 as YYDKDF (reference sequence). The CDR3 spells CATSRDPPGSGATGELFF. In DNA, the CDR3 is TGTGCCACCAGCAGAGATCCACCGGGTAGCGGTGCCACCGGGGAGCTGTTTTTT.

This clonotype has at least ten counts. The chain has TRBV7-2 and TRBJ1-1, with D hard to call. V was clipped by 2 bases and J by 2 bases, with 9 bases between them. Looked up from germline, CDR1 is SGHTA and CDR2 is FQGNSA. The CDR3 contains 14 residues. The CDR3 sequence is CASSLHSTNTEAFF. Written as DNA, the CDR3 is TGTGCCAGCAGCTTACACAGCACCAACACTGAAGCTTTCTTT. The entire variable domain, with the rest obtained from reference TRBV7-2 and TRBJ1-1, is as follows: GAGVSQSPSNKVTEKGKDVELRCDPISGHTALYWYRQSLGQGLEFLIYFQGNSAPDKSGLPSDRFSAERTGGSVSTLTIQRTQQEDSAVYLCASSLHSTNTEAFFGQGTRLTVV.

This sequence joins TRBV3-1 and TRBJ1-3; no definite D call. This CDR3 is 16 amino acids long. Germline lookup yields CDR1 LGHDT and CDR2 YNNKEL (reference sequence). V was clipped by 0 bases and J by 0 bases, with 9 bases between them. The CDR3 loop reads CASSQDPLTSGNTIYF. The CDR3 DNA is TGTGCCAGCAGCCAAGATCCCCTCACCTCTGGAAACACCATATATTTT.

The CDR3 is CASSVTSGANVLTF. In nucleotides, the CDR3 is TGCGCCAGCAGCGTTACTTCCGGGGCCAACGTCCTGACTTTC. V usage is TRBV5-1 and J usage is TRBJ2-6; D gene uncertain. V was cut by 4 bases and J by 4 bases, with 9 bases left in between. This CDR3 is 14 amino acids long. Germline CDR1 is SGHRS and CDR2 is YFSETQ.

Ten or more counts support this clonotype. The rearrangement uses TRBV12-3 or TRBV12-4 and TRBJ2-1, with TRBD2 matching 15 bases. V lost 6 bases and J lost 15; bases outside the gene matches: 9. CDR3 length equals 14 residues. The CDR3, as DNA: TGTGCCAGCAGGACTGGACTAGCGGGGGGGCCAGCGTTCTTC. This translates into CASRTGLAGGPAFF.

The CDR3 is CASSWRGWGTGLTEAFF. The CDR3, as DNA: TGCGCCAGCAGCTGGAGGGGTTGGGGGACAGGTCTTACTGAAGCTTTCTTT. The genes are TRBV5-1 and TRBJ1-1; 8 bases agree with TRBD1. Germline V gene sequence: CDR1 SGHRS, CDR2 YFSETQ. The CDR3 contains 17 residues. Unmatched junction bases numbered 15, after V lost 3 bases and J lost 5 bases.

This clonotype was observed a handful of times. The chain joins TRBV10-3 to TRBJ2-7; D possibly uses TRBD1 or TRBD2 (5 bases each). Trimming removed 11 bases at V and 2 bases at J, with 19 bases between. Germline CDR1 and CDR2: ENHRY and SYGVKD. The CDR3 loop spans 14 amino acids. The CDR3 DNA sequence: TGTGCCGGGGGAGACCCTCTTGGGACCTACGAGCAGTACTTC. It encodes CAGGDPLGTYEQYF.

V is TRBV7-2 and J is TRBJ1-1, with a weak D call TRBD1 (5 bases). V was shortened by 5 bases and J by 11 bases, with 12 bases between the two germline ends. The CDR3 runs to 11 residues. Germline V gives CDR1 SGHTA, CDR2 FQGNSA. The chain's CDR3 is CASSPWDGAFF. The CDR3, as DNA: TGTGCCAGCAGCCCCTGGGACGGCGCTTTCTTT. The full variable domain, with the rest looked up from reference TRBV7-2 and TRBJ1-1, is GAGVSQSPSNKVTEKGKDVELRCDPISGHTALYWYRQSLGQGLEFLIYFQGNSAPDKSGLPSDRFSAERTGGSVSTLTIQRTQQEDSAVYLCASSPWDGAFFGQGTRLTVV.

This chain joins TRBV9 and TRBJ1-6; TRBD1 is a possible D gene (6 bases). CDR3 size: 13 residues. CDR1 and CDR2 (germline): SGDLS, YYNGEE. Trimming stripped 4 bases from V and 5 bases from J, with 7 bases between. The CDR3 bases are TGTGCCAGCAGCAGGGGGAATAATTCACCCCTCCACTTT. Residues: CASSRGNNSPLHF.

This clonotype came up a few times. The rearrangement joins TRBV12-3 or TRBV12-4 to TRBJ1-1; 9 bases map to TRBD1. With 8 bases clipped from V and 3 bases from J, the junction kept 7 bases outside the gene matches. There are 14 residues in the CDR3. The CDR3 sequence: CASRRTGVYTEAFF. Here the CDR3 DNA reads TGTGCCAGCCGAAGGACAGGGGTTTACACTGAAGCTTTCTTT.

V and J are TRBV19 and TRBJ2-1; D perhaps matches TRBD1 (6 bases). In germline, CDR1 is LNHDA, CDR2 SQIVND (reference sequence). V was pared by 5 bases and J by 7 bases, with 15 bases between. CDR3 length: 14 amino acids. CDR3 nucleotide sequence: TGTGCCAGTAGTTACAGGGTTGTTTTGAATGAGCAGTTCTTC. Its translation is CASSYRVVLNEQFF.

Ten or more counts support this clonotype. The chain employs TRBV9 and TRBJ2-3; D remains ambiguous. V gave up 0 bases and J gave up 1 base, with 9 bases separating them. CDR1 is SGDLS and CDR2 is YYNGEE in the germline V gene. The CDR3 spans 15 residues. The DNA of the CDR3 is TGTGCCAGCAGCGTAGAAGGGAAACGCACAGATACGCAGTATTTT. It codes for CASSVEGKRTDTQYF.

The chain is built from TRBV7-6 and TRBJ2-7; 8 nucleotides line up with TRBD1. V lost 4 bases to trimming and J lost 0 bases; unmatched junction nucleotides: 5. The CDR3 contains 15 residues. CDR1 and CDR2 (germline): SGHVS, FNYEAQ. As DNA, the CDR3 is TGTGCCAGCAGCTCCAGGACAGGGTTCTCCTACGAGCAGTACGTC. Protein: CASSSRTGFSYEQYV.

Notes on this clonotype: Just one base apart from a much larger clone, this may be a read error. The chain employs TRBV5-1 and TRBJ2-4; D might be TRBD1 (6 bases). CDR3 size: 14 residues. In germline, CDR1 is SGHRS, CDR2 YFSETQ. Trimming cost V 4 bases and J 6 bases, with 14 bases left between them. This CDR3 is CASSATRGGNIQYF. The CDR3 DNA follows: TGCGCCAGCAGCGCTACTAGAGGGGGAAACATTCAGTACTTC.

This clonotype has only a few counts. The chain couples TRBV2 to TRBJ1-5; no reliable D call. The CDR3 has 13 residues. The ends were cut back, 5 bases at V and 5 bases at J, with 10 bases in the middle. The germline V gene has CDR1 SNHLY and CDR2 FYNNEI. This chain's CDR3 is CASSPRTYQPQHF. The CDR3 DNA sequence: TGTGCCAGCAGTCCTAGGACCTATCAGCCCCAGCATTTT.

The chain carries TRBV12-3 or TRBV12-4 and TRBJ1-2, with unresolved D. There are 12 residues in the CDR3. Trimming stripped 6 bases from V and 8 bases from J, with 13 bases between. The CDR3 protein is CASSPAGWGYTF. The CDR3 DNA reads TGTGCCAGCAGCCCCGCAGGATGGGGCTACACCTTC.

Only a few counts were recorded for this clonotype. The V gene is TRBV6-6, the J gene TRBJ2-7; 9 bases are a match to TRBD2. Per germline, CDR1 MNHNY and CDR2 SVGAGI (reference sequence). This CDR3 is built from 16 residues. V lost 6 bases and J lost 3; bases outside the gene matches: 12. CDR3 in amino acids: CASSPSLAGPNYEQYF. For the CDR3, the DNA is TGTGCCAGCAGCCCCTCCCTAGCGGGGCCAAACTACGAGCAGTACTTC.

This rearrangement joins TRBV5-1 to TRBJ2-7, with 10 bases fitting TRBD1. In germline, CDR1 is SGHRS, CDR2 YFSETQ. The J segment lost 5 bases and the V segment lost 1 base, leaving 6 bases of the junction unmatched. This CDR3 has 15 amino acids. CDR3 in DNA: TGCGCCAGCAGCTTGTTCGGACAGGGGGAGGACGAGCAGTACTTC. It translates to CASSLFGQGEDEQYF.

The chain links TRBV6-2 or TRBV6-3 to TRBJ2-5; a weak D match, TRBD2 (5 bases). CDR3 length: 13 amino acids. Germline V gene data show CDR1 as MNHEY and CDR2 as SVGEGT. V gave up 4 bases and J gave up 2 bases, with 8 bases separating them. Written as DNA, the CDR3 is TGTGCCAGCAGTTCCGGGGAGCAAGAGACCCAGTACTTC. Protein product: CASSSGEQETQYF.

The CDR3 protein is CASTHPRPAYEQYF. CDR3 nucleotides: TGTGCCAGCACTCACCCCCGGCCAGCTTACGAGCAGTACTTC. The chain carries TRBV6-2 or TRBV6-3 and TRBJ2-7; unclear D gene. This CDR3 spans 14 amino acids. Germline loops: CDR1 MNHEY, CDR2 SVGEGT. V dropped 7 bases and J dropped 4 bases, with 17 bases sitting between them.

The chain recombines TRBV30 with TRBJ2-3; 7 nucleotides align to TRBD2. This CDR3 comprises 15 residues. Trimming took 1 base from V and 1 from J; bases not matched to a gene: 5. Germline V lookup: CDR1 GTSNPN, CDR2 SVGIG (reference sequence). The CDR3 bases are TGTGCCTGGAGTGGGGGGGGGAAACGCACAGATACGCAGTATTTT. Translated, it gives CAWSGGGKRTDTQYF.

The CDR3 sequence: CASSRQGQGATGELFF. CDR3 nucleotides: TGTGCCAGCAGCCGCCAAGGACAGGGGGCGACCGGGGAGCTGTTTTTT. The chain is built from TRBV14 and TRBJ2-2; 11 nucleotides align to TRBD1. Germline CDR1 reads SGHDN; CDR2 reads FVKESK. The CDR3 is 16 amino acids. Trimming at V came to 4 bases and at J to 5 bases, leaving 6 bases not matched to a gene.